This T cell receptor (beta chain) is from a study of tumor-infiltrating lymphocytes in primary liver carcinoma. About the study: Staging of the tumors gave T1-T3 N0M0, with widths of roughly 4 to 11 cm. Overall study results and limits: A small share of top clones, only about 8-25%, was found in all five tumor regions.

Germline V gene sequence: CDR1 SGHAT, CDR2 FQNNGV. The CDR3 is 15 amino acids. Co-extracting RNA and DNA was done with roughly 17-33 mg of unsorted bulk tissue as input. Resection treated the patients' primary liver carcinoma. A primer in the constant region served to generate TCR beta cDNA from about 480 ng of total RNA. Library construction for TCR beta comprised three nested multiplex PCR rounds performed with slightly modified ARM-PCR. TRBV1-TRBV30 forward primers paired with a C-beta reverse primer drove the first two PCR rounds, about 10 cycles each. One entry per CDR3 protein results from TCRdb running MiXCR on the multiplex PCR reads. In the table there are about 99,000 distinct CDR3 sequences, around three quarters of which are singletons. To note about this clonotype: Antigen unknown. One junction end does not reproduce the germline sequence, and a read error may be involved.

The sample comprised liver tumor tissue from sampling region 5. Described subset: tumor region T5, tumor centre. This receptor was obtained from a woman between 55 and 75 years old with primary liver carcinoma and hepatitis B virus infection. The chain joins TRBV11-2 to TRBJ2-7, with 8 bases fitting TRBD2. CDR3 nucleotide sequence: TGTACCAGCAGCTTAGATTGGGTAGCGGGAAGCCGGCAGTACTTC. Translation gives CTSSLDWVAGSRQYF. The whole variable domain, filled in from reference TRBV11-2 and TRBJ2-7, reads EAGVAQSPRYKIIEKRQSVAFWCNPISGHATLYWYQQILGQGPKLLIQFQNNGVVDDSQLPKDRFSAERLKGVDSTLKIQPAKLEDSAVYLCTSSLDWVAGSRQYFGPGTRLTVT.